This passage covers 22 T cell receptor beta chains from one sample sequenced in a study of tumor-infiltrating lymphocytes in primary liver carcinoma. Priming with a constant-region primer yielded TCR beta cDNA from about 450 ng total RNA. What produced the TCR beta libraries was three nested multiplex PCR rounds using slightly modified ARM-PCR. TRBV1-TRBV30 forward primers paired with a C-beta reverse primer drove the first two PCR rounds, about 10 cycles each. TCRdb redid the calling of the multiplex PCR reads with MiXCR, one entry per CDR3 protein. This sample has 250,000 to 350,000 distinct CDR3 sequences, with approximately 54% found just once. Unsorted whole blood yielded blood RNA, and germline DNA was extracted as well. The source material was peripheral blood. These receptors all stem from a woman aged 25 to 39 with primary liver carcinoma and hepatitis B virus infection.

This clonotype came up many times. The rearrangement uses TRBV12-3 or TRBV12-4 and TRBJ1-1, with a tentative D call TRBD1 (6 bases). V lost 5 bases to trimming and J lost 6 bases, with 10 bases between them. This CDR3 region has 12 residues. The CDR3 is CASSRGLSEAFF. CDR3 in DNA: TGTGCCAGCAGTCGGGGGCTGTCTGAAGCTTTCTTT.

Regarding this clonotype: The junction differs from germline at one of its ends, possibly a read error. The chain links TRBV28 to TRBJ2-7; D gene unclear. Germline lookup yields CDR1 MDHEN and CDR2 SYDVKM. The CDR3 has 17 amino acids. This CDR3 reads CASSLPSDGWYSYKQYF. CDR3 bases: TGTGCCAGCAGCCTCCCTTCGGACGGATGGTACTCCTACAAGCAGTATTTC.

Details on this clonotype: No conserved phenylalanine or tryptophan ends this CDR3, so it is likely a read error. The chain combines TRBV14 with TRBJ2-7; D remains unclear. The germline V and J ends were trimmed by 6 bases and 4 bases, with 13 bases remaining between them. The CDR3 spans 13 residues. Germline-derived CDR1 and CDR2 are SGHDN and FVKESK. The CDR3 sequence: CASSPDNFYEQYI. The CDR3, as DNA: TGTGCCAGCAGTCCCGACAACTTTTACGAGCAGTACATC.

The gene calls are TRBV6-5 and TRBJ2-1, with TRBD1 matching over 10 bases. Per the germline V gene, CDR1 is MNHEY and CDR2 is SVGAGI. The J segment lost 4 bases and the V segment lost 6 bases, leaving 9 bases of the junction unmatched. CDR3 size: 16 residues. The CDR3 spells CASRPDRGGRYNEQFF. CDR3 nucleotide sequence: TGTGCCAGCAGACCGGACAGGGGGGGAAGATACAATGAGCAGTTCTTC.

About this clonotype: This may arise from a read error, as a much more abundant clone is one base away. This chain links TRBV6-2 or TRBV6-3 with TRBJ1-1; no firm D call. The V end was cut by 4 bases, the J end by 0 bases, with 12 bases between. Germline V gene data show CDR1 as MNHEY and CDR2 as SVGEGT. This CDR3 contains 15 residues. The CDR3 DNA sequence: TGTGCCAGCAGTTGCTCGGAGAAGTTGAACACTGAAGCTTTCTTT. Translating it yields CASSCSEKLNTEAFF.

The rearrangement joins TRBV4-1 to TRBJ1-5; D may be TRBD1 (5 bases). V was shortened by 1 base and J by 3 bases, with 10 bases between the two germline ends. The CDR3 loop spans 15 amino acids. Germline CDR1 reads MGHRA; CDR2 reads YSYEKL. The CDR3 nucleotides are TGCGCCAGCAGCCAAGCCAGGGAATTCAATCAGCCCCAGCATTTT. Translated: CASSQAREFNQPQHF.

This clonotype has at least ten counts. CDR3 sequence: CASSFPHRGRQETQYF. CDR3 coding DNA: TGTGCCAGCAGCTTCCCGCACAGGGGGCGGCAAGAGACCCAGTACTTC. The chain uses TRBV11-2 and TRBJ2-5; 9 bases fit TRBD1. Germline V CDR1 and CDR2: SGHAT, FQNNGV. Germline trimming cut 3 bases from V and 2 bases from J; bases unmatched to any gene: 7. The CDR3 runs to 16 residues.

A few counts support this clonotype. CDR3 DNA sequence: TGTGCCATCAGTGAGTTCGGACAAGACAATCAGCCCCAGCATTTT. This codes for CAISEFGQDNQPQHF. V and J are TRBV10-3 and TRBJ1-5; tentatively, D is TRBD1 (5 bases). The CDR3 runs to 15 residues. Germline-derived CDR1 and CDR2 are ENHRY and SYGVKD. Deletions cut 1 base from V and 3 bases from J, with 10 bases between.

Remarks on this clonotype: The CDR3 does not close with the conserved phenylalanine or tryptophan, likely indicating a read error. The chain has TRBV6-5 and TRBJ2-5, with 9 bases aligning to TRBD2. CDR1 and CDR2 (germline): MNHEY, SVGAGI. CDR3 length equals 14 residues. The J segment lost 5 bases and the V segment lost 2 bases, leaving 3 bases of the junction unmatched. Written as DNA, the CDR3 is TGTGCCAGCAGTTACGCGGGAGGGGGGGAGACCCAGTACTTA. Protein: CASSYAGGGETQYL.

Concerning this clonotype: A much larger clone differs by one base, so this may be a read error. The chain carries TRBV11-3 and TRBJ2-2; 12 nucleotides line up with TRBD2. After removal of 8 bases from V and 5 bases from J, the junction contained 9 bases not matched to a gene. Germline CDR1 reads SGHNT; CDR2 reads YENEEA. The CDR3 contains 16 residues. CDR3 residues: CASRTPGTSGTGELFF. The CDR3, as DNA: TGTGCCAGCCGCACCCCCGGGACTAGCGGGACCGGGGAGCTGTTTTTT.

Regarding this clonotype: This is likely a read error, given that the CDR3 carries no conserved phenylalanine or tryptophan at its end. The chain is built from TRBV11-1 and TRBJ2-1; TRBD2 agrees at 7 bases. The CDR3 totals 16 residues. The junction had 9 bases not matched to a gene; V was cut back by 5 bases and J by 2 bases. Germline V gene data show CDR1 as SGHAT and CDR2 as FQDESV (reference sequence). The CDR3 spells CASSTRGGGAYNEQFY. CDR3 DNA sequence: TGTGCCAGCAGCACGCGAGGTGGGGGGGCCTACAATGAGCAGTTCTAC.

This clonotype turned up a few times. CDR3 loop: CASSNDNTEAFF. The CDR3 bases are TGTGCCAGCTCTAATGATAACACTGAAGCTTTCTTT. The chain links TRBV7-9 to TRBJ1-1, with D unresolved. Trimming took 8 bases from V and 2 from J, leaving 9 bases between them. The CDR3 has 12 residues. Germline CDR1 reads SEHNR; CDR2 reads FQNEAQ (reference sequence).

The chain carries TRBV6-6 and TRBJ2-7, with D uncertain. V dropped 8 bases and J dropped 6 bases, with 11 bases sitting between them. CDR1 and CDR2 (germline): MNHNY, SVGAGI (reference sequence). The CDR3 length is 11 residues. For the CDR3, the DNA is TGTGCCAGCGGAGTAGGCTGCGAGCAGTACTTC. Its protein is CASGVGCEQYF.

A remark on this clonotype: A much bigger clone sits one base away, suggesting this may be a read error. This sequence joins TRBV10-3 and TRBJ2-3, with 7 bases that match TRBD2. Germline loops: CDR1 ENHRY, CDR2 SYGVKD. CDR3 size: 14 residues. V gave up 2 bases and J gave up 4 bases; unmatched junction bases: 3. The CDR3 DNA reads as TGTGCCATCAGTGAGCTAGCGGCGGCAGATACGCAGTATTTT. Encoded protein: CAISELAAADTQYF.

The rearrangement joins TRBV28 to TRBJ1-5; D not resolved. Deletions cut 10 bases from V and 2 bases from J, with 21 bases between. The CDR3 totals 16 residues. The germline CDR1 and CDR2 sequences are MDHEN and SYDVKM. The CDR3 nucleotides are TGTGCCATCAGGCGGGCCTTCGGTGAGGGCAATCAGCCCCAGCATTTT. Translating gives CAIRRAFGEGNQPQHF.

A note on this clonotype: The junction departs from the called germline gene at one end, perhaps through a read error. The chain joins TRBV30 to TRBJ2-1; a weak D match, TRBD2 (6 bases). Per the germline V gene, CDR1 is GTSNPN and CDR2 is SVGIG (reference sequence). The CDR3 is made up of 14 amino acids. CDR3 DNA: TGTGCCTGGGGCCCCGGGAGTTCTTACAGTGAGCAGTTCTTC. This encodes CAWGPGSSYSEQFF.

For this clonotype: This may be a read error, as it is one base from a much larger clone. The chain is built from TRBV11-3 and TRBJ1-1; possible D gene TRBD1, 6 bases. Germline loops: CDR1 SGHNT, CDR2 YENEEA. Deletions cut 5 bases from V and 9 bases from J, with 25 bases between. The CDR3 is 16 residues long. CDR3 nucleotides: TGTGCCAGCAGCCCTAGGGGGGACACCCAAGGTACTAAAGCTTTCTTT. It codes for CASSPRGDTQGTKAFF.

As concerns this clonotype: An end of the junction does not agree with germline; a read error may underlie this. CDR3 loop: CSKTGINTGEPFF. The CDR3 DNA is TGCAGCAAGACCGGGATCAACACCGGTGAGCCGTTTTTT. The gene calls are TRBV29-1 and TRBJ2-2; possible D gene TRBD2, 5 bases. Germline V CDR1 and CDR2: SQVTM, ANQGSEA. This CDR3 has 13 amino acids.

This clonotype was picked up many times. The gene calls are TRBV12-3 or TRBV12-4 and TRBJ2-1; D is unresolved. This CDR3 has 11 residues. V gave up 4 bases and J gave up 9 bases, with 7 bases separating them. CDR3 region: CASSYSGEQFF. For the CDR3, the DNA is TGTGCCAGCAGTTATAGTGGTGAGCAGTTCTTC.

As to this clonotype: Possible read error: a much larger clone is one base away. The V call is TRBV6-1, the J call TRBJ1-5; D is unclear. The CDR3 covers 13 residues. The germline V gene encodes CDR1 MNHNS and CDR2 SASEGT. The CDR3 region has the DNA TGTGCCAGCAGTATCCGAACCAATCAGCCCCCGCATTTT. This codes for CASSIRTNQPPHF.

The genes are TRBV6-6 and TRBJ2-5, with TRBD1 as a possible D gene (6 bases). This CDR3 region has 14 residues. Trimming stripped 6 bases from V and 5 bases from J, with 16 bases between. CDR1 is MNHNY and CDR2 is SVGAGI in the germline V gene (reference sequence). CDR3: CASRLTGQWETQYF. The CDR3 region has the DNA TGTGCCAGCAGACTGACAGGTCAATGGGAGACCCAGTACTTC.

This clonotype was counted a single time. The chain is built from TRBV11-2 and TRBJ2-7, with 8 bases aligning to TRBD1. Trimming took 5 bases from V and 12 from J; bases not matched to a gene: 24. The V gene's germline CDR1 is SGHAT and CDR2 FQNNGV. The CDR3 extends over 17 amino acids. CDR3 in amino acids: CASSNRLQGGSSYKRYF. CDR3 nucleotides: TGTGCCAGCAGCAATAGATTACAGGGGGGAAGCTCCTACAAGCGGTACTTC.